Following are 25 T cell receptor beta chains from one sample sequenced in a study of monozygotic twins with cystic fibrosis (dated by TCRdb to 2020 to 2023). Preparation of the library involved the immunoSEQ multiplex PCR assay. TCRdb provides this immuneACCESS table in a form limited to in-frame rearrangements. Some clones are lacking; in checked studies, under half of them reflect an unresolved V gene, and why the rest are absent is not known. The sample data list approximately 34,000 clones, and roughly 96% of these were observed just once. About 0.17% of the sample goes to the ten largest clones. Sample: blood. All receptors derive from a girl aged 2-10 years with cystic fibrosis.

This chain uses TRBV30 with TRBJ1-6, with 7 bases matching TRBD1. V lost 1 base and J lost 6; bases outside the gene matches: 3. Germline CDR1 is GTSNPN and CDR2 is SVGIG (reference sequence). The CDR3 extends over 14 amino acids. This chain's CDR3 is CAWSGGTVNSPLHF. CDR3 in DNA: TGTGCCTGGAGTGGGGGGACAGTTAATTCACCCCTCCACTTT.

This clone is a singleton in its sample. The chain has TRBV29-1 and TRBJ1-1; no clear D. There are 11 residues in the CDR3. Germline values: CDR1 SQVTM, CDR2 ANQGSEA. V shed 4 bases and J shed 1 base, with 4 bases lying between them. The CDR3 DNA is TGCAGCGTTGGAACGAACACTGAAGCTTTCTTT. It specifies CSVGTNTEAFF.

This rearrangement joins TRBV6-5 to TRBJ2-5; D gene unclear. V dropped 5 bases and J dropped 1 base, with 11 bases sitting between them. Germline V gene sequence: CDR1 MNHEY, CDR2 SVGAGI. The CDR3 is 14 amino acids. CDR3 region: CASSETEIQETQYF. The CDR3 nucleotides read TGTGCCAGCAGTGAAACAGAAATCCAAGAGACCCAGTACTTC.

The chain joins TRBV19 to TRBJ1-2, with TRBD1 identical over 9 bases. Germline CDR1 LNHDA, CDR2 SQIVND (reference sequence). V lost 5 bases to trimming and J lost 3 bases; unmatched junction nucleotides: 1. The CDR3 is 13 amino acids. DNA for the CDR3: TGTGCCAGTAGTCGGACAGGGGACTATGGCTACACCTTC. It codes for CASSRTGDYGYTF.

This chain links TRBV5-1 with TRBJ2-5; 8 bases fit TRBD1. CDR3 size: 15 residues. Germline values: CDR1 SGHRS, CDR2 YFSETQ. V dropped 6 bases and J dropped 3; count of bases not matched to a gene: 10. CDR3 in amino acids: CASTPPGQAKETQYF. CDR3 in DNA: TGCGCCAGCACCCCCCCGGGACAGGCAAAAGAGACCCAGTACTTC.

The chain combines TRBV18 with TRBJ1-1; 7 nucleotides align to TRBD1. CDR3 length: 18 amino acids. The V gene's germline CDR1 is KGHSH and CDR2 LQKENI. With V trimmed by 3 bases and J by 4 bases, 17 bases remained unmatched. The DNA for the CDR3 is TGTGCCAGCTCACCCAGACAGGGTCTAAAGATTTTGGTCACTGAAGCTTTCTTT. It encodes CASSPRQGLKILVTEAFF.

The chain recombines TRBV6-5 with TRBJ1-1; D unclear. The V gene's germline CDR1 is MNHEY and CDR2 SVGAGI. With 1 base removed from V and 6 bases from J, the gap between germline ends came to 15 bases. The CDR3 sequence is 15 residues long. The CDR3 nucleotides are TGTGCCAGCAGTTACTATGGTCTGACGGGAGCTGAAGCTTTCTTT. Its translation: CASSYYGLTGAEAFF.

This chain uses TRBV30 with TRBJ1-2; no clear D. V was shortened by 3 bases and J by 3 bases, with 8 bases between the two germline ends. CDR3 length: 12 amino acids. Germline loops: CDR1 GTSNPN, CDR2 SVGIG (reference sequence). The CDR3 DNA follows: TGTGCCTGGAGGGGCGATGACTATGGCTACACCTTC. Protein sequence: CAWRGDDYGYTF.

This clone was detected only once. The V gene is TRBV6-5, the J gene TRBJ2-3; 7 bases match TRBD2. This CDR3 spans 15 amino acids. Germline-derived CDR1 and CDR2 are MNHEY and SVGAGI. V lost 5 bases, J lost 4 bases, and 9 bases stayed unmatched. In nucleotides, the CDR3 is TGTGCCAGCAGTCCGTGGGGGGGAGCCGCAGATACGCAGTATTTT. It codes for CASSPWGGAADTQYF.

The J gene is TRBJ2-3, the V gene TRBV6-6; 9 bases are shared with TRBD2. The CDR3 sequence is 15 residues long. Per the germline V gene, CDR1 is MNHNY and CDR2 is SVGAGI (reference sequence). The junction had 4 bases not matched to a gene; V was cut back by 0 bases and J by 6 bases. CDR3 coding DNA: TGTGCCAGCAGTTACTCTAGCGGGAGTAAGGATACGCAGTATTTT. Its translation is CASSYSSGSKDTQYF.

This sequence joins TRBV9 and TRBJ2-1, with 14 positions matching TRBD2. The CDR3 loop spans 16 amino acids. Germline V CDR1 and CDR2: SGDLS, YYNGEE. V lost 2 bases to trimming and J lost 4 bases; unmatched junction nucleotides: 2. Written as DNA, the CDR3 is TGTGCCAGCAGCGTGGGGACTAGCGGGAGATACAATGAGCAGTTCTTC. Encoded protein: CASSVGTSGRYNEQFF.

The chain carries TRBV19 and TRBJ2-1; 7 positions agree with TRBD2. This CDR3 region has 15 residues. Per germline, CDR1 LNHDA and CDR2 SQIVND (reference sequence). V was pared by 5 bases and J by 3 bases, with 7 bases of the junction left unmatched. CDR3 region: CASSSGGRIYNEQFF. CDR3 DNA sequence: TGTGCCAGTAGTTCTGGCGGGAGAATCTACAATGAGCAGTTCTTC.

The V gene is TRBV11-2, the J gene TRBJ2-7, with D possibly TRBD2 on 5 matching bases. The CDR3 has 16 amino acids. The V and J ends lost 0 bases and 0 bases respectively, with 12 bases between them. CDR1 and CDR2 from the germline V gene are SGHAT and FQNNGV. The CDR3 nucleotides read TGTGCCAGCAGCTTAGATGGCGGGTTTAACTCCTACGAGCAGTACTTC. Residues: CASSLDGGFNSYEQYF.

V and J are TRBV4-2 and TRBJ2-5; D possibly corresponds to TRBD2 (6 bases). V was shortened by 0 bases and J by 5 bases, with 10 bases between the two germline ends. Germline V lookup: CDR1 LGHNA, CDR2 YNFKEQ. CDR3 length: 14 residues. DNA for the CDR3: TGTGCCAGCAGCCAAGATGAGACTAGGGAGACCCAGTACTTC. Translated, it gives CASSQDETRETQYF.

CDR3 loop: CASGSSRTRWNIQYF. CDR3 bases: TGTGCTAGTGGTTCCTCTCGGACCAGGTGGAACATTCAGTACTTC. The genes are TRBV12-5 and TRBJ2-4; unclear D gene. CDR1 and CDR2 (germline): LGHNT, FRNRAP. The CDR3 has 15 amino acids. V dropped 4 bases and J dropped 7 bases, with 17 bases sitting between them.

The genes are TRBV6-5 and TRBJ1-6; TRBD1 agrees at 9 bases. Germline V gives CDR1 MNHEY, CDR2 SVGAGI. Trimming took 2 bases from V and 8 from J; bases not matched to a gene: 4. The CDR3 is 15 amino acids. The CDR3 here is CASSYGTGTDSPLHF. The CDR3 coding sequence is TGTGCCAGCAGTTACGGGACAGGGACGGATTCACCCCTCCACTTT.

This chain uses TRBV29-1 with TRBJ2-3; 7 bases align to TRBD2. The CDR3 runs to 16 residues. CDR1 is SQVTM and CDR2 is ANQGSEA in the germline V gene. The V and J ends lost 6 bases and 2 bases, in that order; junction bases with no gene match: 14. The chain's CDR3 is CSVDGLGGGYTDTQYF. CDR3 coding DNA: TGCAGCGTAGACGGACTTGGGGGGGGATACACAGATACGCAGTATTTT.

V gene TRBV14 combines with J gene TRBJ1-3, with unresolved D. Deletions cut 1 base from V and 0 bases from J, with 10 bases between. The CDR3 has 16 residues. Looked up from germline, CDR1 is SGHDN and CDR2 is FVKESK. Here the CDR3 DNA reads TGTGCCAGCAGCCAAGGTAGACCGAGCTCTGGAAACACCATATATTTT. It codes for CASSQGRPSSGNTIYF.

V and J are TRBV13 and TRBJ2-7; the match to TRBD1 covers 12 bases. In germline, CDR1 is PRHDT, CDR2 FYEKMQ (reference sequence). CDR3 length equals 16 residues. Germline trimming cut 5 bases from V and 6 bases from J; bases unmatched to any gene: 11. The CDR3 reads CASSLSGQGAPREQYF. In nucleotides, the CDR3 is TGTGCCAGCAGCCTATCGGGACAGGGGGCGCCCCGCGAGCAGTACTTC.

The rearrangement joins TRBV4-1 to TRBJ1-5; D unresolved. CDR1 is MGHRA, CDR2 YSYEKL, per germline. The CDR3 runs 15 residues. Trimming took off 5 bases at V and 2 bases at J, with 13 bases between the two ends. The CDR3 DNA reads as TGCGCCAGCAGCTTTTCACGGGTAGGCAATCAGCCCCAGCATTTT. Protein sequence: CASSFSRVGNQPQHF.

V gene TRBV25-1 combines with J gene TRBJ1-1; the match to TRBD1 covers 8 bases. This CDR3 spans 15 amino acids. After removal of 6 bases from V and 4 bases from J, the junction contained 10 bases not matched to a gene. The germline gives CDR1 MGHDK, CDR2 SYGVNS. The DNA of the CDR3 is TGTGCCAGCAGGGACGACAGGGGATCGACCACTGAAGCTTTCTTT. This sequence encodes CASRDDRGSTTEAFF.

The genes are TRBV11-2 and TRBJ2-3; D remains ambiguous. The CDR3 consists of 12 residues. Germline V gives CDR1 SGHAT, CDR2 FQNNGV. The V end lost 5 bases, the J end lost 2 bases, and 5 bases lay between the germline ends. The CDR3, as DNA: TGTGCCAGCAGCACATTCACAGATACGCAGTATTTT. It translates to CASSTFTDTQYF.

The CDR3, as DNA: TGCGCCAGCAGCTTACAGGCTGAGCAGTTCTTC. Translating gives CASSLQAEQFF. This chain links TRBV5-1 with TRBJ2-1; possible D gene TRBD1, 5 bases. Germline CDR1 and CDR2: SGHRS and YFSETQ. Trimming pared 2 bases from V and 9 bases from J, leaving 6 bases between. CDR3 length equals 11 residues.

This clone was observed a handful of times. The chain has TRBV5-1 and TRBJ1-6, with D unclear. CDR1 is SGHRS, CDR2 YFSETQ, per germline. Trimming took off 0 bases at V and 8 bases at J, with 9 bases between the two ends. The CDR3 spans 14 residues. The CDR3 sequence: CASSLDGRDSPLHF. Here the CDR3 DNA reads TGCGCCAGCAGCTTGGACGGGAGGGATTCACCCCTCCACTTT.

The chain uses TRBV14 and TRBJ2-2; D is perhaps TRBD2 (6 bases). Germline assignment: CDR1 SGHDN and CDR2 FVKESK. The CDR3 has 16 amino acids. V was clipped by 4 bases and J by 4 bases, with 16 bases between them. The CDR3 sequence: CASSPLSSVGTGELFF. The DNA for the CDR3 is TGTGCCAGCAGCCCGCTATCTAGCGTCGGCACCGGGGAGCTGTTTTTT.